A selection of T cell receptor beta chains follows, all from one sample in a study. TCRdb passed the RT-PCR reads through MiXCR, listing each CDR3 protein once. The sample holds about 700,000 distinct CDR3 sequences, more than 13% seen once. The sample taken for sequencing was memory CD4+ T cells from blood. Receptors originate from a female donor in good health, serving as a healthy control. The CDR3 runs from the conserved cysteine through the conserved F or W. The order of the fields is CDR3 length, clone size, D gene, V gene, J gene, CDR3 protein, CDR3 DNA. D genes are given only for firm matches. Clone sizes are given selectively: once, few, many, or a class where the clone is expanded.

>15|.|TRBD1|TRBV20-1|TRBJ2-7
CSASSPGQGGHEQYF
TGCAGTGCTAGTTCCCCGGGACAGGGCGGCCACGAGCAGTACTTC
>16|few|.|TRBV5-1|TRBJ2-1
CASSLEPQSSYNEQFF
TGCGCCAGCAGCTTGGAGCCGCAAAGCTCCTACAATGAGCAGTTCTTC
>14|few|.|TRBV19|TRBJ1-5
CASSMWISNQPQHF
TGTGCCAGTAGTATGTGGATTAGCAATCAGCCCCAGCATTTT
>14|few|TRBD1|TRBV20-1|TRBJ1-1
CSARVRTGTHEAFF
TGCAGTGCTAGAGTTAGGACAGGGACCCATGAAGCTTTCTTT
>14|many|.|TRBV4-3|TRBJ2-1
CASSQAAGSGEQFF
TGCGCCAGCAGCCAAGCAGCAGGTTCGGGTGAGCAGTTCTTC
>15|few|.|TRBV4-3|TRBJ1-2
CASSQDVRTNYGYTF
TGCGCCAGCAGCCAAGATGTTAGGACCAACTATGGCTACACCTTC
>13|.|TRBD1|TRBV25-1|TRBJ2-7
CASSVGTAGKQYF
TGTGCCAGCAGTGTGGGGACAGCCGGCAAGCAGTACTTC
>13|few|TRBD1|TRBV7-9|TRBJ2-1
CASRLLAGTGEFF
TGTGCCAGCAGGTTATTGGCCGGGACAGGGGAGTTCTTC
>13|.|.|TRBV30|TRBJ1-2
CAWSPSLGYGYTF
TGTGCCTGGAGTCCCTCCCTGGGCTATGGCTACACCTTC
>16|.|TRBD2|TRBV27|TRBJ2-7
CASSIRSSGSTYEQYF
TGTGCCAGCAGTATCCGATCTAGCGGGTCCACCTACGAGCAGTACTTC
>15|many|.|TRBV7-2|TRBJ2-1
CASSLVRGVRNEQFF
TGTGCCAGCAGCCTAGTGAGAGGAGTGCGGAATGAGCAGTTCTTC
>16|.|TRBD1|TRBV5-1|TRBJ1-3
CASSPQGVTFGNTIYF
TGCGCCAGCAGCCCGCAGGGGGTTACTTTTGGAAACACCATATATTTT
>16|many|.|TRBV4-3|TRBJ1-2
CASSQDLRSIGYGYTF
TGCGCCAGCAGCCAAGATCTACGGAGTATCGGCTATGGCTACACCTTC
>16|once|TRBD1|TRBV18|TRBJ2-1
CASSPQTGGAYNEQFF
TGTGCCAGCTCACCGCAGACAGGGGGCGCCTACAATGAGCAGTTCTTC
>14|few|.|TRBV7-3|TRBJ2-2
CASGPGQHTGELFF
TGTGCCAGCGGACCGGGACAACACACCGGGGAGCTGTTTTTT
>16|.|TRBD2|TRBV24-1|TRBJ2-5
CATGVIGTTIQETQYF
TGTGCCACCGGTGTGATAGGGACTACCATCCAAGAGACCCAGTACTTC
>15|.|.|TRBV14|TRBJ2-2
CASSQEIANTGELFF
TGTGCCAGCAGCCAAGAGATAGCCAACACCGGGGAGCTGTTTTTT
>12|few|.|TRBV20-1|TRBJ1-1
CRARGSTDGTFF
TGCAGGGCAAGAGGTTCGACCGACGGGACTTTCTTT
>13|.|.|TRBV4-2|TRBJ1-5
CASSPSGRQPQHF
TGTGCCAGCAGCCCCTCTGGTCGTCAGCCCCAGCATTTT
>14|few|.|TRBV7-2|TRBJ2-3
CASSPPPSEDTQYF
TGTGCCAGCAGCCCCCCCCCCAGCGAAGATACGCAGTATTTT
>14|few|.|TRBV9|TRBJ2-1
CASSVVVGSDEQFF
TGTGCCAGCAGCGTAGTCGTAGGGTCGGATGAGCAGTTCTTC
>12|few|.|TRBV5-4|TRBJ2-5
CASSLPRETQYF
TGTGCCAGCAGCTTGCCGCGGGAGACCCAGTACTTC